The 10 T cell receptor beta chains listed next were all sequenced from one sample in a study of blood T cell repertoires in COVID-19. Libraries were prepared by immunoSEQ multiplex PCR; TCRdb keeps only in-frame clonotypes and omits some of them. The sample carries more than 120,000 clones, 89% recorded once. Sequenced input: peripheral blood. These TCRs come from a human donor in a cohort sampled during active COVID-19.

The chain carries TRBV5-1 and TRBJ2-5; 7 bases line up with TRBD2. With V trimmed by 0 bases and J by 2 bases, 1 base remained unmatched. Germline CDR1 SGHRS, CDR2 YFSETQ. The CDR3 consists of 14 residues. The CDR3 DNA reads as TGCGCCAGCAGCTTGGCAGCGGGGCAAGAGACCCAGTACTTC. This gives the protein CASSLAAGQETQYF.

The rearrangement uses TRBV13 and TRBJ1-4; 7 nucleotides match TRBD1. CDR1 and CDR2 (germline): PRHDT, FYEKMQ (reference sequence). J was trimmed by 8 bases and V by 4 bases; bases with no gene match: 7. The CDR3 has 14 amino acids. This CDR3 is CASSSRLRGEKLFF. CDR3 nucleotide sequence: TGTGCCAGCAGCTCGCGACTCAGGGGGGAAAAACTGTTTTTT.

The rearrangement joins TRBV4-2 to TRBJ2-1; D not resolved. Trimming left V 2 bases short and J 6 bases short, with 8 bases between. CDR3 length: 13 residues. The germline CDR1 and CDR2 sequences are LGHNA and YNFKEQ. The chain's CDR3 is CASSQPDSNEQFF. The CDR3 bases are TGTGCCAGCAGCCAACCTGATAGCAATGAGCAGTTCTTC.

This clone was recorded only once. The sample contains more than one DNA sequence encoding this CDR3. The V call is TRBV6-5, the J call TRBJ2-5; D gene unclear. CDR3 length: 11 amino acids. Germline CDR1 is MNHEY and CDR2 is SVGAGI. With 2 bases removed from V and 5 bases from J, the gap between germline ends came to 3 bases. The CDR3 bases are TGTGCCAGCAGTTACCTGGAGACCCAGTACTTC. Encoded protein: CASSYLETQYF.

This clone was counted between two and nine times. The CDR3 DNA reads as TGCGCCAGCAGCTTGTCACCTAAGGAGCAGTTCTTC. Protein product: CASSLSPKEQFF. The V and J genes are TRBV5-1 and TRBJ2-1; no firm D call. Germline V gene data show CDR1 as SGHRS and CDR2 as YFSETQ. CDR3 length: 12 amino acids. V was shortened by 1 base and J by 10 bases, with 9 bases between the two germline ends.

This chain joins TRBV9 and TRBJ1-2; D remains ambiguous. CDR3 size: 14 residues. V lost 0 bases and J 4 bases, leaving 10 bases between the germline ends. Germline V gene data show CDR1 as SGDLS and CDR2 as YYNGEE. The CDR3 coding sequence is TGTGCCAGCAGCGTAGGGCAGGCACTCTATGGCTACACCTTC. Translating gives CASSVGQALYGYTF. Complete variable domain (other parts from reference TRBV9 and TRBJ1-2): DSGVTQTPKHLITATGQRVTLRCSPRSGDLSVYWYQQSLDQGLQFLIQYYNGEERAKGNILERFSAQQFPDLHSELNLSSLELGDSALYFCASSVGQALYGYTFGSGTRLTVV.

This clone appeared a few times. V usage is TRBV19 and J usage is TRBJ1-5; D remains unclear. This CDR3 spans 15 amino acids. Germline V gene sequence: CDR1 LNHDA, CDR2 SQIVND (reference sequence). V was shortened by 3 bases and J by 0 bases, with 9 bases between the two germline ends. The CDR3 DNA follows: TGTGCCAGTAGTATTAGACAAAATAGCAATCAGCCCCAGCATTTT. Residues: CASSIRQNSNQPQHF. The full variable domain, completed using reference TRBV19 and TRBJ1-5, is DGGITQSPKYLFRKEGQNVTLSCEQNLNHDAMYWYRQDPGQGLRLIYYSQIVNDFQKGDIAEGYSVSREKKESFPLTVTSAQKNPTAFYLCASSIRQNSNQPQHFGDGTRLSIL.

The DNA for the CDR3 is TGTGCCAGCAGCTTGACTAGCGGGGCGTACTCCTACAATGAGCAGTTCTTC. Translation gives CASSLTSGAYSYNEQFF. V and J are TRBV7-2 and TRBJ2-1; 11 nucleotides align to TRBD2. With V trimmed by 3 bases and J by 0 bases, 4 bases remained unmatched. This CDR3 has 17 residues. Germline V gene sequence: CDR1 SGHTA, CDR2 FQGNSA. Full variable domain (rest looked up from reference TRBV7-2 and TRBJ2-1): GAGVSQSPSNKVTEKGKDVELRCDPISGHTALYWYRQSLGQGLEFLIYFQGNSAPDKSGLPSDRFSAERTGGSVSTLTIQRTQQEDSAVYLCASSLTSGAYSYNEQFFGPGTRLTVL.

The rearrangement uses TRBV5-1 and TRBJ2-3; D unclear. The CDR3 length is 12 residues. Trimming pared 4 bases from V and 2 bases from J, leaving 5 bases between. Germline V gives CDR1 SGHRS, CDR2 YFSETQ. The CDR3 loop is CASSQDTDTQYF. As DNA, the CDR3 is TGCGCCAGCAGCCAGGACACAGATACGCAGTATTTT.

The chain has TRBV27 and TRBJ2-5; D possibly corresponds to TRBD2 (6 bases). V was clipped by 5 bases and J by 2 bases, with 18 bases between them. This CDR3 contains 16 residues. The germline V gene has CDR1 MNHEY and CDR2 SMNVEV (reference sequence). The CDR3 here is CASSLRTTWGQETQYF. The CDR3 coding sequence is TGTGCCAGCAGTCTCAGGACTACTTGGGGGCAAGAGACCCAGTACTTC.